These 13 T cell receptor beta chains share one sample of origin, sequenced in a study of cytomegalovirus exposure and HLA in healthy donors. PCR employed 60 Vbeta and 13 Jbeta primers. The protocol was immunoSEQ multiplex PCR, while the TCRdb copy is restricted to in-frame clones and leaves out a portion. The table shows 90,000 to 100,000 clones, with approximately 9% occurring only once. The sequencing sample was made of PBMCs. These receptors were obtained from a man aged 50 to 60 in good health and CMV-seropositive.

The chain carries TRBV20-1 and TRBJ2-7, with D unclear. Per the germline V gene, CDR1 is DFQATT and CDR2 is SNEGSKA (reference sequence). This CDR3 region has 8 residues. The CDR3 nucleotides are TGCACTAGAATGAGGCAGTACTTC. This codes for CTRMRQYF.

This chain joins TRBV19 and TRBJ1-2, with D unresolved. The CDR3 is made up of 13 amino acids. The germline V gene has CDR1 LNHDA and CDR2 SQIVND (reference sequence). Trimming cost V 3 bases and J 2 bases, with 7 bases left between them. CDR3 amino acids: CASSISVNYGYTF. CDR3 sequence (DNA): TGTGCCAGTAGTATTTCTGTAAACTATGGCTACACCTTC.

This clone was counted only a few times. The chain uses TRBV4-2 and TRBJ2-5; 9 positions agree with TRBD2. The better agreement between TRBJ2-7 and the DNA end casts doubt on the J call. This CDR3 has 15 amino acids. Germline assignment: CDR1 LGHNA and CDR2 YNFKEQ. The DNA for the CDR3 is TGTGCCAGCAGCCAAGATTCTAGCGGGATCTACGAGCAGTACTTC. It translates to CASSQDSSGIYEQYF.

The CDR3: CASSLEGTVNQPQHF. The CDR3 nucleotides are TGTGCCAGCAGCTTAGAAGGGACAGTGAATCAGCCCCAGCATTTT. V and J are TRBV7-8 and TRBJ1-5; 7 bases are shared with TRBD1. Germline CDR1 SGHVS, CDR2 FQNEAQ. V lost 1 base and J lost 4; bases outside the gene matches: 4. CDR3 length: 15 amino acids.

The V gene is TRBV29-1, the J gene TRBJ2-2; the D gene is possibly TRBD2 (5 bases). The CDR3 has 12 amino acids. The V gene's germline CDR1 is SQVTM and CDR2 ANQGSEA. Trimming pared 7 bases from V and 6 bases from J, leaving 12 bases between. This chain's CDR3 is CSAVSGPGELFF. The CDR3, as DNA: TGCAGCGCCGTGAGCGGTCCCGGGGAGCTGTTTTTT.

This chain uses TRBV7-6 with TRBJ2-5; a weak D match, TRBD1 (5 bases). Trimming took off 0 bases at V and 5 bases at J, with 10 bases between the two ends. Germline CDR1 reads SGHVS; CDR2 reads FNYEAQ. CDR3 size: 14 residues. The CDR3 sequence: CASSLAGVGETQYF. CDR3 nucleotides: TGTGCCAGCAGCTTAGCAGGGGTTGGTGAGACCCAGTACTTC.

This clone came up a few times. The rearrangement uses TRBV2 and TRBJ2-3; 8 bases line up with TRBD2. Germline CDR1 is SNHLY and CDR2 is FYNNEI. The CDR3 covers 16 residues. V lost 3 bases and J lost 6; bases outside the gene matches: 11. CDR3 region: CASSDETGGVVDTQYF. The CDR3, as DNA: TGTGCCAGCAGTGATGAAACGGGAGGGGTCGTGGATACGCAGTATTTT.

This clone has more than one count but fewer than ten. The CDR3 loop is CASSTGQGTEAFF. Written as DNA, the CDR3 is TGTGCCAGCAGTACGGGACAGGGCACTGAAGCTTTCTTT. The chain links TRBV27 to TRBJ1-1, with 9 nucleotides matching TRBD1. The ends lost 5 bases at V and 4 bases at J; junction bases unmatched: 2. The CDR3 has 13 residues. Germline V gene lookup returns CDR1 MNHEY and CDR2 SMNVEV (reference sequence).

This clone was detected only a few times. This chain links TRBV5-5 with TRBJ2-7; D gene unclear. The V and J ends lost 4 bases and 0 bases respectively, with 17 bases between them. Germline V gene lookup returns CDR1 SGHKS and CDR2 YYEKEE (reference sequence). The CDR3 sequence is 16 residues long. The CDR3 here is CASSMLGGSTSYEQYF. The DNA for the CDR3 is TGTGCCAGCAGCATGCTTGGCGGATCAACCTCCTACGAGCAGTACTTC.

This clone turned up a few times. The V and J genes are TRBV7-2 and TRBJ2-3; tentatively, D is TRBD2 (6 bases). CDR3 length equals 16 residues. Germline CDR1 SGHTA, CDR2 FQGNSA. The V end lost 1 base, the J end lost 0 bases, and 11 bases lay between the germline ends. The CDR3: CASSLVGGPSTDTQYF. The CDR3 bases are TGTGCCAGCAGCTTAGTCGGGGGACCTAGCACAGATACGCAGTATTTT.

This clone was picked up a small number of times. Other DNA sequences in this sample translate to the same CDR3. The chain joins TRBV6-5 to TRBJ2-5, with TRBD2 as a possible D gene (5 bases). The CDR3 is made up of 16 amino acids. The V and J ends lost 2 bases and 0 bases respectively, with 13 bases between them. Germline V gene data show CDR1 as MNHEY and CDR2 as SVGAGI. CDR3 sequence reads: CASSYGAGTHQETQYF. CDR3 DNA sequence: TGTGCCAGCAGTTACGGCGCGGGCACACACCAAGAGACCCAGTACTTC.

This clone has more than one count but fewer than ten. Other DNA sequences within the sample encode an identical CDR3. CDR3 sequence: CASSLILQETQYF. CDR3 bases: TGCGCCAGCAGCTTAATACTCCAAGAGACCCAGTACTTC. The genes are TRBV5-1 and TRBJ2-5; D is uncertain. Germline loops: CDR1 SGHRS, CDR2 YFSETQ. V lost 2 bases, J lost 1 base, and 6 bases lay in between. The CDR3 consists of 13 residues. Full variable domain (remainder filled in from reference TRBV5-1 and TRBJ2-5): KAGVTQTPRYLIKTRGQQVTLSCSPISGHRSVSWYQQTPGQGLQFLFEYFSETQRNKGNFPGRFSGRQFSNSRSEMNVSTLELGDSALYLCASSLILQETQYFGPGTRLLVL.

This clone came up a few times. The chain employs TRBV27 and TRBJ2-1; maybe TRBD2 (6 bases). Germline V gives CDR1 MNHEY, CDR2 SMNVEV (reference sequence). The CDR3 covers 15 residues. V lost 5 bases and J lost 2, with 13 bases in between. CDR3 loop: CASSIREATYNEQFF. The CDR3 coding sequence is TGTGCCAGCAGTATCAGGGAGGCCACCTACAATGAGCAGTTCTTC.